Sequencing of this T cell receptor beta chain was carried out in a study of CD4 and CD8 cells across lung adenocarcinoma regions. Per germline, CDR1 MNHEY and CDR2 SVGAGI. The CDR3 is 16 amino acids. V was cut by 2 bases and J by 10 bases, with 21 bases left in between. Donors had localized lung adenocarcinoma, a non-small cell lung cancer. TCRdb recomputed calls from the PCR reads with MiXCR, one row per CDR3 protein. The repertoire includes 7,500 to 10,000 distinct CDR3 sequences, approximately 48% of them detected once, and about 16% sits in the top ten. This clonotype was detected only a few times.

The V gene is TRBV6-5, the J gene TRBJ2-1; D gene uncertain. The clonotype originates from a female donor with lung adenocarcinoma. The CD4 and CD8 labels of this study may be unreliable. The source material was CD4+ T cells from the margin of a lung tumor. For the CDR3, the DNA is TGTGCCAGCAGTTACGGCGCAAGGCTAGTGGGCTACGAGCAGTTCTTC. Protein product: CASSYGARLVGYEQFF.